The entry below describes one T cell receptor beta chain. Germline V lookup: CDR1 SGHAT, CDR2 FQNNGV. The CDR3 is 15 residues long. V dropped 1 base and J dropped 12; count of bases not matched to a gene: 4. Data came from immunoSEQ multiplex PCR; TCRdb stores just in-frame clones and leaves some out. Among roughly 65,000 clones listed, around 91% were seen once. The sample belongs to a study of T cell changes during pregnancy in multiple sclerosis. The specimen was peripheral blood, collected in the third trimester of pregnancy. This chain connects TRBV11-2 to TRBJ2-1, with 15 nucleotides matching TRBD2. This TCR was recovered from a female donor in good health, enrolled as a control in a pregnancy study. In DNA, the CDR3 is TGTGCCAGCAGCTTAGGGACTAGCGGGGGGGCAGGGCAGTTCTTC. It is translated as CASSLGTSGGAGQFF.